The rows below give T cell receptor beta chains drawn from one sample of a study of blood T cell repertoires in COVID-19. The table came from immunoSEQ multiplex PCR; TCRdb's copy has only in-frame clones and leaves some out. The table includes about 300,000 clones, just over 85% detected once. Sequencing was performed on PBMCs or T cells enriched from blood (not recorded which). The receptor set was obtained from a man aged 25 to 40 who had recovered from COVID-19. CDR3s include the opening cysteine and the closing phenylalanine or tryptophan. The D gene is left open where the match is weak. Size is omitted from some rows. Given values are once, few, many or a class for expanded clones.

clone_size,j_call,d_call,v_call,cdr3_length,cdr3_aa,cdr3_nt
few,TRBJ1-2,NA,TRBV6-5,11,CASSGNYGYTF,TGTGCCAGCAGCGGGAACTATGGCTACACCTTC
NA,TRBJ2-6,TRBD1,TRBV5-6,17,CASSGTGGASGANVLTF,TGTGCCAGCAGCGGGACAGGGGGCGCTTCTGGGGCCAACGTCCTGACTTTC
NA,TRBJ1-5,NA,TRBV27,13,CASSLVESGPQHF,TGTGCCAGCAGTTTGGTCGAGTCCGGGCCCCAGCATTTT
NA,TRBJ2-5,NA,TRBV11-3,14,CASSLTASKETQYF,TGTGCCAGCAGCTTAACGGCTAGCAAAGAGACCCAGTACTTC
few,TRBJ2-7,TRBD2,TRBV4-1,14,CASSLRTSSYEQYF,TGCGCCAGCAGCCTTCGGACTAGCTCCTACGAGCAGTACTTC
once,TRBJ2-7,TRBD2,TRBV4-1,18,CASSQGKRLAGTPYEQYF,TGCGCCAGCAGCCAAGGGAAAAGACTAGCGGGGACACCCTACGAGCAGTACTTC
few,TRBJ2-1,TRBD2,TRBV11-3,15,CASSSGTSGGIEQFF,TGTGCCAGCAGCTCAGGGACTAGCGGGGGGATTGAGCAGTTCTTC
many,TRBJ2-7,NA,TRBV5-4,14,CASSHLQGRHEQYF,TGTGCCAGCAGCCACTTGCAGGGGAGACACGAGCAGTACTTC
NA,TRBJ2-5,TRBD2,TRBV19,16,CASSIVGLAGEETQYF,TGTGCCAGTAGTATCGTCGGACTAGCGGGGGAGGAGACCCAGTACTTC
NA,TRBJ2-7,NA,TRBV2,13,CASRYQVSYEQYF,TGTGCCAGCCGGTACCAAGTATCCTACGAGCAGTACTTC
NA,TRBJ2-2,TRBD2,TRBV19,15,CASIGTSGGAGELFF,TGTGCCAGTATCGGGACTAGCGGGGGCGCCGGGGAGCTGTTTTTT
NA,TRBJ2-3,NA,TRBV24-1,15,CATSDTGTSTDTQYF,TGTGCCACCAGTGATACCGGGACAAGCACAGATACGCAGTATTTT
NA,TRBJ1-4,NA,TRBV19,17,CASSHLGGLVTNEKLFF,TGTGCCAGTAGTCATCTAGGAGGCTTGGTAACTAATGAAAAACTGTTTTTT